This T cell receptor (beta chain) was retrieved from a study of PD-L1 blockade in urothelial cancer. Turning to the study itself: Each participant's history included 0 to 3 prior chemotherapy regimens. Study results and caveats: For durable-benefit patients, tumor-associated blood clones expanded more at 3 weeks.

Patients presented with locally advanced or metastatic urothelial carcinoma. TCRdb's copy holds only in-frame clones and misses some; the assay was immunoSEQ multiplex PCR. The data hold fewer than 25,000 clones, with around nine tenths observed a single time. This clone was detected a few times. The antigen is unknown. The material sequenced was PBMCs, taken around atezolizumab (anti-PD-L1) treatment. The source is a man aged 50 or older with urothelial cancer.

The CDR3 here is CASSQLSGGAGNEQFF. The CDR3 nucleotides are TGTGCCAGCAGCCAACTCAGCGGGGGGGCTGGCAATGAGCAGTTCTTC. The rearrangement joins TRBV4-2 to TRBJ2-1; the match to TRBD2 covers 10 bases. The junction had 7 bases not matched to a gene; V was cut back by 2 bases and J by 6 bases. CDR1 LGHNA and CDR2 YNFKEQ come from the germline V gene. CDR3 length: 16 amino acids.